Listed below are T cell receptor beta chains from one sample, sequenced in a study of T cell repertoires in cytomegalovirus infection. Their cognate antigens are unknown. Each CDR3 protein is one row after TCRdb ran MiXCR on the reads. The table shows 680,000 or so distinct CDR3 sequences, with around a third occurring only once. Specimen: cultured PBMCs, collected from culture after CMV antigen stimulation. All receptors derive from a human donor in good health (CMV status not recorded). Some clones in this sample may be carry-over from other donors' samples. Both conserved end residues are part of each CDR3. A D gene is named only where the DNA matches it firmly. For some rows the clone size is stated as once, few or many, or as a class when expanded; others skip it.

d_call: TRBD1; clone_size: NA; v_call: TRBV7-8; j_call: TRBJ1-5; cdr3_nt: TGTGCCAGCAGTCCTGAGACAGGGGAAGGTCAGCCCCAGCATTTT; cdr3_aa: CASSPETGEGQPQHF
d_call: TRBD1; clone_size: few; v_call: TRBV12-3/TRBV12-4; j_call: TRBJ2-1; cdr3_nt: TGTGCCAGCAGTTTGGGACAGGGGAATTTCTTC; cdr3_aa: CASSLGQGNFF
d_call: NA; clone_size: many; v_call: TRBV7-2; j_call: TRBJ1-4; cdr3_nt: TGTGCCAGCAGCTTAGTGGGCAGGGGAGCTGAAAAACTGTTTTTT; cdr3_aa: CASSLVGRGAEKLFF
d_call: NA; clone_size: NA; v_call: TRBV18; j_call: TRBJ2-2; cdr3_nt: TGTGCCAGCTCACCGGGACACCAGACCGGGGAGCTGTTTTTT; cdr3_aa: CASSPGHQTGELFF
d_call: TRBD2; clone_size: NA; v_call: TRBV19; j_call: TRBJ2-1; cdr3_nt: TGTGCCAGTACAACGGGTGCGGGGGGTGAGCAGTTCTTC; cdr3_aa: CASTTGAGGEQFF
d_call: NA; clone_size: many; v_call: TRBV7-2; j_call: TRBJ1-4; cdr3_nt: TGTGCCAGCAGCTTAGCGGGGCCTGAAAAACTGTTTTTT; cdr3_aa: CASSLAGPEKLFF
d_call: NA; clone_size: many; v_call: TRBV7-2; j_call: TRBJ2-3; cdr3_nt: TGTGCCAGCAGCTTAAGAGGGAGCACAGATACGCAGTATTTT; cdr3_aa: CASSLRGSTDTQYF
d_call: NA; clone_size: NA; v_call: TRBV7-6; j_call: TRBJ2-7; cdr3_nt: TGTGCCAGCAGCCTCTCGAGGGGGGCGGCCCACGAGCAGTACTTC; cdr3_aa: CASSLSRGAAHEQYF
d_call: NA; clone_size: NA; v_call: TRBV20-1; j_call: TRBJ1-5; cdr3_nt: TGCAGTGCTCTGGCCTTTGGCAATCAGCCCCAGCATTTT; cdr3_aa: CSALAFGNQPQHF
d_call: TRBD1; clone_size: many; v_call: TRBV7-8; j_call: TRBJ1-4; cdr3_nt: TGTGCCAGCAGCCGCGGGGACAGTAATGAAAAACTGTTTTTT; cdr3_aa: CASSRGDSNEKLFF
d_call: TRBD1; clone_size: NA; v_call: TRBV28; j_call: TRBJ2-7; cdr3_nt: TGTGCCACCTGGGGGACAGGGGTCTACGAGCAGTACTTC; cdr3_aa: CATWGTGVYEQYF
d_call: NA; clone_size: few; v_call: TRBV6-1; j_call: TRBJ2-6; cdr3_nt: TGTGCCAGCAGTGAAGGGTCCCCTGGGGCCAACGTCCTGACTTTC; cdr3_aa: CASSEGSPGANVLTF
d_call: NA; clone_size: NA; v_call: TRBV28; j_call: TRBJ1-2; cdr3_nt: TGTGCCAGCAGACAAGGGGTCCCTGGCAATGGCTACACCTTC; cdr3_aa: CASRQGVPGNGYTF
d_call: TRBD1; clone_size: few; v_call: TRBV18; j_call: TRBJ1-2; cdr3_nt: TGTGCCAGCTCACAGGGGACAGCAACGTATGGCTACACCTTC; cdr3_aa: CASSQGTATYGYTF
d_call: NA; clone_size: few; v_call: TRBV6-8; j_call: TRBJ2-6; cdr3_nt: TGTGCCACTTCCCGGGGCCCCGGGGCCAACGTCCTGACTTTC; cdr3_aa: CATSRGPGANVLTF
d_call: NA; clone_size: NA; v_call: TRBV5-5; j_call: TRBJ1-3; cdr3_nt: TGTGCCAGCAGCTCCCCACCAGGGGCTGGAAACACCATATATTTT; cdr3_aa: CASSSPPGAGNTIYF
d_call: TRBD2; clone_size: many; v_call: TRBV6-1; j_call: TRBJ2-5; cdr3_nt: TGTGCCAGCAGTGAAGGGACTAGCGGCCAAGAGACCCAGTACTTC; cdr3_aa: CASSEGTSGQETQYF
d_call: NA; clone_size: NA; v_call: TRBV6-6; j_call: TRBJ1-4; cdr3_nt: TGTGCCAGCAAAAAAACCCGGGGGGCCGGTGAAAAACTGTTTTTT; cdr3_aa: CASKKTRGAGEKLFF
d_call: NA; clone_size: NA; v_call: TRBV12-3/TRBV12-4; j_call: TRBJ2-2; cdr3_nt: TGTGCCAGTCAAGGAGGCACCGGGGAGCTGTTTTTT; cdr3_aa: CASQGGTGELFF
d_call: TRBD2; clone_size: few; v_call: TRBV7-8; j_call: TRBJ2-5; cdr3_nt: TGTGCCAGCAGGTCCACTAGCGGCGGAGAGACCCAGTACTTC; cdr3_aa: CASRSTSGGETQYF
d_call: TRBD2; clone_size: few; v_call: TRBV4-1; j_call: TRBJ2-1; cdr3_nt: TGCGCCAGCAGCCAAATAGGACTAGCTATCTATGAGCAGTTCTTC; cdr3_aa: CASSQIGLAIYEQFF
d_call: NA; clone_size: NA; v_call: TRBV12-3/TRBV12-4; j_call: TRBJ2-1; cdr3_nt: TGTGCCAGCATACAAGATGGTAGCGGTTACAATGAGCAGTTCTTC; cdr3_aa: CASIQDGSGYNEQFF
d_call: TRBD1; clone_size: NA; v_call: TRBV7-2; j_call: TRBJ1-2; cdr3_nt: TGTGCCAGCAGCACCTGGACAGGGGGGGATGGCTACACCTTC; cdr3_aa: CASSTWTGGDGYTF
d_call: NA; clone_size: NA; v_call: TRBV6-1; j_call: TRBJ1-3; cdr3_nt: TGTGCCAGCAGCCACAGGGTTGGAAACACCATATATTTT; cdr3_aa: CASSHRVGNTIYF
d_call: NA; clone_size: NA; v_call: TRBV10-3; j_call: TRBJ1-5; cdr3_nt: TGTGCCATCAGTGAGGGGACGGGGAATCAGCCCCAGCATTTT; cdr3_aa: CAISEGTGNQPQHF
d_call: NA; clone_size: NA; v_call: TRBV25-1; j_call: TRBJ2-7; cdr3_nt: TGTGCCAGCCTGAGGGACTACGAGCAGTACTTC; cdr3_aa: CASLRDYEQYF